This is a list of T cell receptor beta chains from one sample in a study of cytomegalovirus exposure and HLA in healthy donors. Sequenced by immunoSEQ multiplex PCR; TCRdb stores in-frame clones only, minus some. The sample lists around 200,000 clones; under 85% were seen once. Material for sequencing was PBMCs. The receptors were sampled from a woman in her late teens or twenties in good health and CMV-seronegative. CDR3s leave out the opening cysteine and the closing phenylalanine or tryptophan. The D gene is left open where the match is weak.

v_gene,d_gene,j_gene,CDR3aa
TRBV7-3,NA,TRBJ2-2,ASSPDSTGELF
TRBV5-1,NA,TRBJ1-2,ASSFLGGGQGGYT
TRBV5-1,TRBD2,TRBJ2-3,ASSATPSGGVTDTQY
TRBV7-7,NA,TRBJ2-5,ASSLATGLETQY
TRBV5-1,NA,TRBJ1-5,ASSSGYSNQPQH
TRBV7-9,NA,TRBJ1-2,ASSTPFGQYGYT
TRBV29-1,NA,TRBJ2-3,SAKEGPSPADTQY
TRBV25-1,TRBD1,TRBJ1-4,ASSPLRGVNEKLF
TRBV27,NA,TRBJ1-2,ASSSGGIRGITYGYT
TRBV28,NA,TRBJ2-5,ASTTSLETQY
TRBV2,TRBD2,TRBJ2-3,ASSDRTSGSGDTQY
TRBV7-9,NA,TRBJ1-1,ASSQNEVTEAF
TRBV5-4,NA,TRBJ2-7,ASSLEQGQDEQY
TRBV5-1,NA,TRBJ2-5,ASSLVGGWEETQY
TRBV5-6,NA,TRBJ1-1,ASSLSSRGTRTEAF
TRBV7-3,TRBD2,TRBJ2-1,ASRHTTSGGRDEQF
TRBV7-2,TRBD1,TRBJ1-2,ASSQDAPTGGTNYGYT
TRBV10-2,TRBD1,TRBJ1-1,ASSESPDRRTMMNTEAF
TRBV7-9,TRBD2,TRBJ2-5,ASSPGLAGVAETQY
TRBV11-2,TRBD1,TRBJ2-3,ASSLFGTGSTDTQY
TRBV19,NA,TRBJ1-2,ASSIQGSNYGYT
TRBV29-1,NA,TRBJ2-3,SVSPGTDTQY
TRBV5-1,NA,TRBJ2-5,ASSFASNQETQY
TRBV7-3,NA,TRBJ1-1,ASSQGTEAF
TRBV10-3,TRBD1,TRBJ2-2,AISTGGSGGELF
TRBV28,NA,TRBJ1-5,ASSLDSYHQPQH
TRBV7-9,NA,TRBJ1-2,SSSPPTDYYGYT
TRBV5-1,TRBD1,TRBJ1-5,ASSPGGTANQPQH
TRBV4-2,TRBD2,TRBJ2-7,ASSQVMAGGPHEQY
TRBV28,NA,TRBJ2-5,ASRRGRGWETQY
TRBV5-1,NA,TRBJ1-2,ASSLTAGEGYT
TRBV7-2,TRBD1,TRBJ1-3,ASSLGSTGAGNTIY
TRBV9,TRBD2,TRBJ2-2,ASSVGLAGPTGELF
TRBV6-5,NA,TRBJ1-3,ASSSGSSGNTIY
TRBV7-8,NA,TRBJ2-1,ASRVDRLISYNEQF
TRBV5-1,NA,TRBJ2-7,ASSLVFGGTSYEQY
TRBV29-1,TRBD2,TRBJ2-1,SVRTSPYNEQF
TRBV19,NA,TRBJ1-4,ASKRLQPSTNEKLF
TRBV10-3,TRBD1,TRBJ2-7,AISESDRARNEQY
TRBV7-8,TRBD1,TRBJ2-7,ASSLALGRGHYEQY
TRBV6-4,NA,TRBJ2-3,ASSDSREIDTQY
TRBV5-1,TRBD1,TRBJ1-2,ASSFTGDGYGYT